A selection of T cell receptor beta chains follows, all from one sample in a study of vaccination and CD4 T cells after COVID-19. No antigen is known for these receptors. TCRdb used MiXCR to reprocess the PCR reads, holding one entry per CDR3 protein. The data contain about 18,000 distinct CDR3 sequences, just under 55% of them singletons. Input material: CD4+ T cells from blood, cultured in vitro. All receptors come from a human donor who had recovered from COVID-19. Both conserved end residues are part of each CDR3. The D gene is left open where the match is weak. A clone size is listed for some rows: how often the clone was seen (once, few, many), or a class if it is expanded.

TRBV6-1,TRBJ1-2,.,TRBD1,CASSEAGQGAGNNYGYTF,TGTGCCAGCAGTGAAGCGGGACAGGGGGCTGGGAATAACTATGGCTACACCTTC
TRBV28,TRBJ1-5,.,.,CASSFLQGNQPQHF,TGTGCCAGCAGTTTCCTACAGGGAAATCAGCCCCAGCATTTT
TRBV12-3/TRBV12-4,TRBJ2-7,.,TRBD2,CASSLVPLAAHEQYF,TGTGCCAGCAGTTTGGTGCCACTAGCGGCCCACGAGCAGTACTTC
TRBV20-1,TRBJ2-1,.,.,CSARDRQGIMRGSREQFF,TGCAGTGCTAGAGATCGGCAGGGGATTATGCGCGGGAGTCGCGAGCAGTTCTTC
TRBV15,TRBJ2-3,.,TRBD1,CATSKGQGADTQYF,TGTGCCACCAGCAAGGGACAGGGGGCCGATACGCAGTATTTT
TRBV6-1,TRBJ2-7,.,.,CASSDPGQPYEQYF,TGTGCCAGCAGTGACCCGGGACAACCCTACGAGCAGTACTTC
TRBV11-3,TRBJ2-2,.,.,CASSLETGELFF,TGTGCCAGCAGCTTAGAAACCGGGGAGCTGTTTTTT
TRBV5-5,TRBJ1-1,few,.,CASSESNTEAFF,TGTGCCAGCAGCGAGAGTAACACTGAAGCTTTCTTT
TRBV6-2/TRBV6-3,TRBJ2-1,.,.,CASSYLGGGEQFF,TGTGCCAGCAGTTATCTAGGAGGGGGGGAGCAGTTCTTC
TRBV20-1,TRBJ2-3,.,.,CSARRMTDTQYF,TGCAGTGCCCGGCGAATGACAGATACGCAGTATTTT
TRBV12-3/TRBV12-4,TRBJ2-7,few,.,CASRAGTRSYEQYF,TGTGCCAGCAGGGCGGGGACACGCTCCTACGAGCAGTACTTC
TRBV28,TRBJ1-4,.,.,CASTVDSLNEKLFF,TGTGCCAGCACCGTGGACAGCCTTAATGAAAAACTGTTTTTT
TRBV28,TRBJ1-1,.,TRBD1,CASRGQGAGESTEAFF,TGTGCCAGCAGGGGACAGGGGGCGGGTGAGAGCACTGAAGCTTTCTTT
TRBV7-9,TRBJ2-1,once,TRBD1,CASSLEGGGNEQFF,TGTGCCAGCAGCTTAGAAGGGGGCGGGAATGAGCAGTTCTTC
TRBV29-1,TRBJ1-1,.,.,CSVHSPEAFF,TGCAGCGTTCACTCTCCTGAAGCTTTCTTT
TRBV27,TRBJ1-1,.,.,CASRGWGRGTEAFF,TGTGCCAGCAGGGGGTGGGGCAGGGGCACTGAAGCTTTCTTT
TRBV7-7,TRBJ1-5,.,.,CASSLAQNQPQHF,TGTGCCAGCAGCTTAGCCCAAAATCAGCCCCAGCATTTT
TRBV24-1,TRBJ1-1,few,.,CATKGDGGPEAFF,TGTGCCACAAAAGGGGATGGGGGGCCAGAAGCTTTCTTT
TRBV10-3,TRBJ1-5,few,TRBD1,CAISPDRAQPQHF,TGTGCCATCAGTCCGGACAGGGCCCAGCCCCAGCATTTT
TRBV20-1,TRBJ1-1,few,TRBD1,CSAEDRVAEAFF,TGCAGTGCAGAAGACAGGGTGGCTGAAGCTTTCTTT
TRBV6-1,TRBJ1-2,.,.,CASSELDYGYTF,TGTGCCAGCAGTGAATTAGACTATGGCTACACCTTC
TRBV3-1,TRBJ1-2,.,TRBD1,CASSQTGTAYGYTF,TGTGCCAGCAGCCAAACCGGGACAGCCTATGGCTACACCTTC
TRBV7-2,TRBJ2-1,.,TRBD2,CASSLLAMNEQFF,TGTGCCAGCAGCCTACTAGCGATGAATGAGCAGTTCTTC
TRBV30,TRBJ1-1,.,.,CAWSVSARAFF,TGTGCCTGGAGTGTATCGGCGCGGGCTTTCTTT
TRBV27,TRBJ1-5,few,.,CASSLSPGKQPQHF,TGTGCCAGCAGTTTATCGCCGGGGAAGCAGCCCCAGCATTTT
TRBV6-2/TRBV6-3,TRBJ2-2,.,.,CASSRGVGFAGELFF,TGTGCCAGCAGTCGCGGGGTAGGGTTCGCCGGGGAGCTGTTTTTT
TRBV30,TRBJ2-5,.,TRBD1,CAWSVRAGGETQYF,TGTGCCTGGAGTGTAAGGGCAGGGGGAGAGACCCAGTACTTC
TRBV5-4,TRBJ2-1,once,.,CASSLGGSSYNEQFF,TGTGCCAGCAGCTTGGGCGGGTCCTCCTACAATGAGCAGTTCTTC
TRBV20-1,TRBJ1-5,.,.,CSARAGDSNQPQHF,TGCAGTGCTAGGGCCGGGGACAGCAATCAGCCCCAGCATTTT
TRBV28,TRBJ1-2,.,.,CASSDSANYGYTF,TGTGCCAGCAGTGACAGTGCTAACTATGGCTACACCTTC
TRBV28,TRBJ2-7,.,TRBD2,CASSRRTSDYYEQYF,TGTGCCAGCAGTCGCCGGACTAGCGATTACTACGAGCAGTACTTC
TRBV6-1,TRBJ1-6,.,TRBD1,CASSTGGADSPLHF,TGTGCCAGCAGTACAGGGGGCGCCGATTCACCCCTCCACTTT
TRBV27,TRBJ1-2,.,.,CASSFSGLYGYTF,TGTGCCAGCAGTTTTTCCGGATTATATGGCTACACCTTC
TRBV12-3/TRBV12-4,TRBJ2-1,.,TRBD2,CASSLRIAGEGEQFF,TGTGCCAGCAGTTTGAGGATAGCGGGAGAGGGTGAGCAGTTCTTC
TRBV12-3/TRBV12-4,TRBJ1-3,.,.,CASSSTGFGNTIYF,TGTGCCAGCAGTTCCACAGGGTTCGGAAACACCATATATTTT
TRBV6-2/TRBV6-3,TRBJ1-5,.,.,CASTHRWTPNQPQHF,TGTGCCAGCACCCACCGGTGGACACCTAATCAGCCCCAGCATTTT
TRBV6-1,TRBJ1-1,.,.,CASSPSFWSSTEAFF,TGTGCCAGCAGTCCCTCCTTTTGGTCGAGCACTGAAGCTTTCTTT
TRBV29-1,TRBJ2-3,.,TRBD2,CSVELAGSTQYF,TGCAGCGTTGAACTAGCGGGCAGTACGCAGTATTTT
TRBV7-9,TRBJ1-5,.,.,CASSLADSNQPQHF,TGTGCCAGCAGCTTAGCAGACAGTAATCAGCCCCAGCATTTT
TRBV20-1,TRBJ2-3,.,TRBD2,CSAGVGGTTDTQYF,TGCAGTGCTGGGGTGGGGGGGACCACAGATACGCAGTATTTT
TRBV6-2/TRBV6-3,TRBJ1-2,.,.,CASSYVGYDNYGYTF,TGTGCCAGCAGTTACGTGGGGTACGATAACTATGGCTACACCTTC
TRBV27,TRBJ1-1,few,.,CASSPQTGLAAEAFF,TGTGCCAGCAGTCCCCAGACAGGTCTCGCCGCTGAAGCTTTCTTT
TRBV20-1,TRBJ1-5,few,.,CSATGSQGLHQPQHF,TGCAGTGCTACAGGGTCCCAGGGCCTCCATCAGCCCCAGCATTTT
TRBV27,TRBJ2-1,.,TRBD2,CASSALSGGSSYNEQFF,TGTGCCAGCAGCGCCTTATCGGGAGGGAGCTCCTACAATGAGCAGTTCTTC
TRBV15,TRBJ2-7,.,TRBD2,CATSREVLAGPYEQYF,TGTGCCACCAGCAGAGAGGTACTAGCGGGTCCCTACGAGCAGTACTTC
TRBV20-1,TRBJ1-2,once,.,CSAPPNYGYTF,TGCAGTGCTCCTCCTAACTATGGCTACACCTTC
TRBV6-2/TRBV6-3,TRBJ1-4,.,TRBD1,CASKSTGTNEKLFF,TGTGCCAGCAAATCGACAGGGACTAATGAAAAACTGTTTTTT
TRBV11-2,TRBJ2-2,few,.,CASKRAGTGELFF,TGTGCCAGCAAAAGGGCCGGAACCGGGGAGCTGTTTTTT
TRBV10-1,TRBJ2-1,.,TRBD1,CASSTGTDYNEQFF,TGCGCCAGCAGTACCGGGACAGATTACAATGAGCAGTTCTTC
TRBV2,TRBJ2-7,few,.,CASRSSYEQYF,TGTGCCAGCAGATCCTCCTACGAGCAGTACTTC
TRBV11-3,TRBJ2-1,.,TRBD2,CASTRGGPGNEQFF,TGTGCCAGCACTCGGGGAGGGCCGGGTAATGAGCAGTTCTTC
TRBV7-2,TRBJ1-2,.,.,CASSLRTEDYTF,TGTGCCAGCAGCCTACGGACAGAGGACTACACCTTC
TRBV7-9,TRBJ1-3,once,TRBD1,CASSHPGQRTTSGNTIYF,TGTGCCAGCAGCCACCCGGGACAGCGAACTACCTCTGGAAACACCATATATTTT
TRBV30,TRBJ2-5,once,TRBD2,CAWSTAGGPQTQYF,TGTGCCTGGAGTACGGCGGGAGGGCCGCAGACCCAGTACTTC
TRBV11-2,TRBJ2-7,few,.,CASSPLGGRSSYEQYF,TGTGCCAGCAGCCCCCTCGGGGGCAGGAGCTCCTACGAGCAGTACTTC
TRBV7-8,TRBJ2-2,.,.,CASKRGWFGELFF,TGTGCCAGCAAGAGGGGGTGGTTCGGGGAGCTGTTTTTT
TRBV2,TRBJ1-2,few,.,CASAERKGGYTF,TGTGCCAGCGCCGAGCGAAAGGGTGGCTACACCTTC
TRBV6-1,TRBJ1-3,.,.,CASSEAGGGNTIYF,TGTGCCAGCAGTGAAGCCGGGGGAGGAAACACCATATATTTT
TRBV29-1,TRBJ1-1,.,.,CSVEALGGTEAFF,TGCAGCGTTGAAGCTCTAGGGGGCACTGAAGCTTTCTTT
TRBV12-3/TRBV12-4,TRBJ1-6,.,.,CGRGGSPLHF,TGTGGACGAGGGGGTTCACCCCTCCACTTT